This T cell receptor (beta chain) stems from a study of shared clonotypes between healthy human individuals. Germline V gene sequence: CDR1 SGHRS, CDR2 YFSETQ. This CDR3 is built from 16 residues. V was pared by 4 bases and J by 6 bases, with 14 bases of the junction left unmatched. The test was conducted at deep level. Each replicate PCR on the sorted subsets used about 220 ng DNA (approximately 33,000 T cell genomes). Some clones are missing from TCRdb's copy, which holds only in-frame ones; the method was immunoSEQ multiplex PCR. The sample holds hundreds of thousands of clones, 90% to 97% seen once. Whole-study findings and limits: Clonotype sharing across several donors was observed for about 4.8% of naive CD4 clonotypes.

For this clone: Its antigen is currently unknown.

The receptor comes from a woman in her twenties or thirties in good health. The chain is built from TRBV5-1 and TRBJ2-3; TRBD1 aligns across 7 bases. Input material: naive CD4+ T cells sorted from blood. Described subset: CD45RA+ positively selected. CDR3: CASSITGAPLGDTQYF. For the CDR3, the DNA is TGCGCCAGCAGCATAACAGGGGCTCCCCTGGGGGATACGCAGTATTTT. Full variable domain (rest looked up from reference TRBV5-1 and TRBJ2-3): KAGVTQTPRYLIKTRGQQVTLSCSPISGHRSVSWYQQTPGQGLQFLFEYFSETQRNKGNFPGRFSGRQFSNSRSEMNVSTLELGDSALYLCASSITGAPLGDTQYFGPGTRLTVL.